Following are 10 T cell receptor beta chains from one sample sequenced in a study of T cell responses to AZD1222 COVID-19 vaccine. Profiled with immunoSEQ multiplex PCR; TCRdb holds only in-frame clones, not every one. Of fewer than 90,000 clones listed, almost 90% are singletons. Sequences were derived from peripheral blood, sampled 28 days after the second AZD1222 dose. The source is an adult who received the AZD1222 COVID-19 vaccine.

The gene calls are TRBV2 and TRBJ2-7, with a possible D match to TRBD1 (6 bases). CDR1 and CDR2 (germline): SNHLY, FYNNEI. The CDR3 is 12 amino acids. V was cut by 4 bases and J by 2 bases, with 6 bases left in between. The CDR3 protein is CASSGTAYEQYF. In DNA, the CDR3 is TGTGCCAGCAGTGGGACAGCCTACGAGCAGTACTTC.

The V gene is TRBV7-9, the J gene TRBJ1-3; D ambiguous. Trimming took 2 bases from V and 4 from J, leaving 9 bases between them. From germline, CDR1 is SEHNR and CDR2 FQNEAQ (reference sequence). The CDR3 runs 14 residues. CDR3: CASSLRGMGNTIYF. CDR3 sequence (DNA): TGTGCCAGCAGCTTAAGAGGGATGGGAAACACCATATATTTT.

This clone was recorded only once. The chain carries TRBV10-3 and TRBJ2-1, with D possibly matching TRBD2 (6 bases). The ends were cut back, 4 bases at V and 2 bases at J, with 12 bases in the middle. The CDR3 extends over 15 amino acids. Germline loops: CDR1 ENHRY, CDR2 SYGVKD. This CDR3 is CAISALAGTYNEQFF. Here the CDR3 DNA reads TGTGCCATCAGTGCTCTTGCGGGGACCTACAATGAGCAGTTCTTC.

This chain uses TRBV7-9 with TRBJ2-3; either TRBD1 or TRBD2 may fit D (6 bases each). CDR3 length: 15 residues. From germline, CDR1 is SEHNR and CDR2 FQNEAQ (reference sequence). Trimming took off 1 base at V and 1 base at J, with 9 bases between the two ends. CDR3 sequence: CASSLVGGRTDTQYF. DNA for the CDR3: TGTGCCAGCAGCTTAGTAGGGGGGCGCACAGATACGCAGTATTTT.

This clone was seen just once. The rearrangement links TRBV6-1 to TRBJ2-1; maybe TRBD2 (5 bases). V lost 2 bases to trimming and J lost 0 bases, with 8 bases between them. This CDR3 spans 15 amino acids. Germline CDR1 reads MNHNS; CDR2 reads SASEGT. The CDR3 nucleotides are TGTGCCAGCAGTGAAATTGGGAGCTCCTACAATGAGCAGTTCTTC. Its translation: CASSEIGSSYNEQFF.

The genes are TRBV7-2 and TRBJ1-1; D unresolved. Germline V lookup: CDR1 SGHTA, CDR2 FQGNSA. Trimming took off 4 bases at V and 5 bases at J, with 20 bases between the two ends. CDR3 length equals 16 residues. CDR3: CASSSGDRWGKTEAFF. The CDR3 DNA sequence: TGTGCCAGCAGCTCCGGAGACCGTTGGGGTAAGACTGAAGCTTTCTTT.

This chain joins TRBV3-1 (or the pseudogene TRBV3-2) and TRBJ2-5; possible D gene TRBD1, 6 bases. CDR1 and CDR2 (germline): LGHDT, YNNKEL (reference sequence). The CDR3 covers 13 residues. With 2 bases removed from V and 5 bases from J, the gap between germline ends came to 9 bases. The CDR3 protein is CASSQWGRETQYF. Here the CDR3 DNA reads TGTGCCAGCAGCCAATGGGGGCGCGAGACCCAGTACTTC.

V is TRBV2 and J is TRBJ1-2; tentative D call: TRBD1 (6 bases). CDR3 length: 12 residues. Trimming shortened V by 8 bases and J by 8 bases, and 15 bases separated the two germline ends. CDR1 and CDR2 from the germline V gene are SNHLY and FYNNEI. CDR3 region: CASGGQFRGYTF. The DNA for the CDR3 is TGTGCCAGCGGCGGACAGTTCCGGGGCTACACCTTC.

The chain couples TRBV5-1 to TRBJ2-3, with TRBD2 as a possible D gene (6 bases). Trimming took 2 bases from V and 1 from J, leaving 14 bases between them. The CDR3 totals 16 residues. The V gene's germline CDR1 is SGHRS and CDR2 YFSETQ. This CDR3 reads CASSFPVLAGTDTQYF. The CDR3 bases are TGCGCCAGCAGCTTCCCCGTCTTAGCGGGCACAGATACGCAGTATTTT.

The chain carries TRBV14 and TRBJ1-1; D is unclear. Between the trimmed V and J ends, which lost 5 bases and 4 bases, there was a span of 8 bases. The germline V gene has CDR1 SGHDN and CDR2 FVKESK. The CDR3 is 12 residues long. In DNA, the CDR3 is TGTGCCAGCAGCTACCACGGCACTGAAGCTTTCTTT. Its translation: CASSYHGTEAFF.